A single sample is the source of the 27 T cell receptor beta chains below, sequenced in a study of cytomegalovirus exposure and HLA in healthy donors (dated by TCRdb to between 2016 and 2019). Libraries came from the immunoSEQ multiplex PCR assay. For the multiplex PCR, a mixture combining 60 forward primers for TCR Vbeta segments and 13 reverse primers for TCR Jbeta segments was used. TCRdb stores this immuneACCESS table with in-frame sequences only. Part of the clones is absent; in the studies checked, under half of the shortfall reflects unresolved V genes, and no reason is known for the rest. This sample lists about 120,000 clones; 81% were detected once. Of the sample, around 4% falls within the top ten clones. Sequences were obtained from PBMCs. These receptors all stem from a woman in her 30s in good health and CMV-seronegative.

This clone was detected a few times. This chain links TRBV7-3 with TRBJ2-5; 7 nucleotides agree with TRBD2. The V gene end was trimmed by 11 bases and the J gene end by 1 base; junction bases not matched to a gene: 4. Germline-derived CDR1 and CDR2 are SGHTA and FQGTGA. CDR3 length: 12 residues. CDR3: CAAAGVQETQYF. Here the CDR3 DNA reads TGTGCCGCGGCGGGGGTCCAAGAGACCCAGTACTTC.

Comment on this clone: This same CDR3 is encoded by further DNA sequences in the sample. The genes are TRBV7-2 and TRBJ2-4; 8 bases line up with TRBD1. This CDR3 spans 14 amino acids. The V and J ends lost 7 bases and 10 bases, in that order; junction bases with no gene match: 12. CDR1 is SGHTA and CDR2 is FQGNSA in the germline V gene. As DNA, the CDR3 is TGTGCCAGCACCATCTCCGGCAGACAGGGGATTCAGTACTTC. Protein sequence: CASTISGRQGIQYF.

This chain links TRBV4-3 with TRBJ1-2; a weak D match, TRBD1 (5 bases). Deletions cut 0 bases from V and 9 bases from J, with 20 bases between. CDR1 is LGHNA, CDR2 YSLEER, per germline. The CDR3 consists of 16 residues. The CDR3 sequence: CASSQEGASFAKRYTF. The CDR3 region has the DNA TGCGCCAGCAGCCAAGAAGGGGCCAGCTTCGCCAAGCGCTACACCTTC.

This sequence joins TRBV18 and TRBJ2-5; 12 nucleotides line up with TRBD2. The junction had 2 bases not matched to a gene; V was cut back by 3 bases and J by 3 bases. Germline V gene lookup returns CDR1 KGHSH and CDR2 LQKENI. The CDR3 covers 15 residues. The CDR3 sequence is CASSPASGREETQYF. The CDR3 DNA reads TGTGCCAGCTCACCTGCTAGCGGGAGGGAAGAGACCCAGTACTTC.

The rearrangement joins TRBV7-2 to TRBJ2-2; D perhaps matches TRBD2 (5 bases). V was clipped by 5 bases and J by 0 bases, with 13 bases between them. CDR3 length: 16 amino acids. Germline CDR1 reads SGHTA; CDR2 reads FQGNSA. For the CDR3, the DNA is TGTGCCAGCAGCACCCGGACTGGAACGAACACCGGGGAGCTGTTTTTT. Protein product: CASSTRTGTNTGELFF.

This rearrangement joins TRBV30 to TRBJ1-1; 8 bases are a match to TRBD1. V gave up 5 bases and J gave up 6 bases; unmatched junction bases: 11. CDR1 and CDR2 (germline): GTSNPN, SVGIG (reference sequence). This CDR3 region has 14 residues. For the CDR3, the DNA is TGTGCCTGGCGCCACAGGGGGAGATTTTCTGAAGCTTTCTTT. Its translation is CAWRHRGRFSEAFF. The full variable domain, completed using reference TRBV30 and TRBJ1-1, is SQTIHQWPATLVQPVGSPLSLECTVEGTSNPNLYWYRQAAGRGLQLLFYSVGIGQISSEVPQNLSASRPQDRQFILSSKKLLLSDSGFYLCAWRHRGRFSEAFFGQGTRLTVV.

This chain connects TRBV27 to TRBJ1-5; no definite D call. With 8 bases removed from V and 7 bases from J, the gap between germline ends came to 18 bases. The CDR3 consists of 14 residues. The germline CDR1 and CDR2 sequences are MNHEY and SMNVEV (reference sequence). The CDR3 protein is CASRPSGRLQPQHF. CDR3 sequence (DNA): TGTGCCAGCCGACCGAGCGGCAGACTCCAGCCCCAGCATTTT.

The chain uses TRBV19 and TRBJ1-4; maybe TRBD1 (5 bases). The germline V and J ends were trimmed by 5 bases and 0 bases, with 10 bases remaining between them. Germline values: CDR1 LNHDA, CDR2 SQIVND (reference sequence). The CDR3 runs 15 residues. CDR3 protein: CASSAQTATNEKLFF. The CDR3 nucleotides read TGTGCCAGTAGTGCTCAGACAGCAACTAATGAAAAACTGTTTTTT.

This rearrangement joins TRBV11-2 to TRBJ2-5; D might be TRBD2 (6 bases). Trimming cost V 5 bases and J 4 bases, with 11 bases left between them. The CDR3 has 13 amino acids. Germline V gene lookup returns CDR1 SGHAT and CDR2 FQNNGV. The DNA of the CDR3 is TGTGCCAGCAGCCTCCGGGACTTAGAGACCCAGTACTTC. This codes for CASSLRDLETQYF.

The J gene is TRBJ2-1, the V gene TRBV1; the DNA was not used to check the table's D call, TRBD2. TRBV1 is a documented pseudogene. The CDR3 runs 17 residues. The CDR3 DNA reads TGCACCAGCAGCCAAGATCATCGGGAGGACCGCTACAATGAGCAGTTCTTC. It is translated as CTSSQDHREDRYNEQFF.

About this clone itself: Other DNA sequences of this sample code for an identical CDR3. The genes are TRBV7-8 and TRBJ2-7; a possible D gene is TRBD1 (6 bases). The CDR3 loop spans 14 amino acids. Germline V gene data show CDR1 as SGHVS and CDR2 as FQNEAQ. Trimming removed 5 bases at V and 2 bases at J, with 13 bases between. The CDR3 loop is CASSLVGAAYEQYF. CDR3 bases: TGTGCCAGCAGCCTCGTGGGGGCCGCCTACGAGCAGTACTTC.

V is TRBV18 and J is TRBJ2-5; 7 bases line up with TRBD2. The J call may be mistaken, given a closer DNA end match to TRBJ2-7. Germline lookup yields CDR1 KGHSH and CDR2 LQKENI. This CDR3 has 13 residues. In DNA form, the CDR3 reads TGTGCCAGCTCACCCCCTAGCGGTTACGAGCAGTACTTC. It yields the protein CASSPPSGYEQYF.

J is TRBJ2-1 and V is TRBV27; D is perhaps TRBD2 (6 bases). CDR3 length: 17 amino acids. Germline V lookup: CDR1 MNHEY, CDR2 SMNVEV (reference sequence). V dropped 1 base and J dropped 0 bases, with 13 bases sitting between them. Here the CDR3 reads CASSLLGFGGSYNEQFF. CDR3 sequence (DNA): TGTGCCAGCAGTTTATTGGGGTTCGGGGGCTCCTACAATGAGCAGTTCTTC.

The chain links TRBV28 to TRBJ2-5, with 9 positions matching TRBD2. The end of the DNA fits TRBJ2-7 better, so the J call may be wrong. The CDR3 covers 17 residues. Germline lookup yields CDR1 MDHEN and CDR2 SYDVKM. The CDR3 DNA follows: TGTGCCAGCAGTTGGGCAACCCGAAGGACTAGCGTCTACGAGCAGTACTTC. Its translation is CASSWATRRTSVYEQYF.

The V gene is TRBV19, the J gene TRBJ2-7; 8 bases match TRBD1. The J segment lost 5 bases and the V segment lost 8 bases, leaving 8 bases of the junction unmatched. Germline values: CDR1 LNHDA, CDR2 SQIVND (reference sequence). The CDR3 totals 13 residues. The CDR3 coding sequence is TGTGCCAGTTCTTGGACAGGGTTAAACGAGCAGTACTTC. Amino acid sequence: CASSWTGLNEQYF.

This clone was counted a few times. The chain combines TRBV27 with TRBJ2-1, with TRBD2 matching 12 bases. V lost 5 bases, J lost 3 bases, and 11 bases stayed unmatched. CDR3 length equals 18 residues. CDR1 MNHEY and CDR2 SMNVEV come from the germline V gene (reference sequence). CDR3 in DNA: TGTGCCAGCAGTGGGGGACCCGGGACTAGCGGGTTCTACAATGAGCAGTTCTTC. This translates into CASSGGPGTSGFYNEQFF.

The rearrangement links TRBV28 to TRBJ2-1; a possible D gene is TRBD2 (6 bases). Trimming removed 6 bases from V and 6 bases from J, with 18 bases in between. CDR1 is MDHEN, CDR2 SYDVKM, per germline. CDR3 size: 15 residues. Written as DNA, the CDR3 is TGTGCCAGCAGGGCGGGACGGACAATGGGCAATGAGCAGTTCTTC. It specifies CASRAGRTMGNEQFF.

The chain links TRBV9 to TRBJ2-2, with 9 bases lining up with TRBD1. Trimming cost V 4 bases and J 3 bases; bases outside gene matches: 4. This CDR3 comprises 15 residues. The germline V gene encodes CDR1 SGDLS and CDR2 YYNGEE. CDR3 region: CASSHGQGYTGELFF. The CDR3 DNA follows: TGTGCCAGCAGCCATGGACAGGGGTACACCGGGGAGCTGTTTTTT.

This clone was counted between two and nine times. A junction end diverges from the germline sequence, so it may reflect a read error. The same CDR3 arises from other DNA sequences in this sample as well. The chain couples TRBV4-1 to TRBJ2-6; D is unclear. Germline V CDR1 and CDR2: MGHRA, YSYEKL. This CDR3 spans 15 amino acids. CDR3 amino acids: CASSQDNSGANVLTF. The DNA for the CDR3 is TGTGCCAGCAGCCAAGACAACTCTGGGGCCAACGTCCTGACTTTC.

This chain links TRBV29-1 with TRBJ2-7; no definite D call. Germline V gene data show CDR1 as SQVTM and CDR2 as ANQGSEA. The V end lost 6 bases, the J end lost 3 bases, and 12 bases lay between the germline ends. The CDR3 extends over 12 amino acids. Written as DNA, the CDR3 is TGCAGCGTCTTGTCGCACGGCTACGAGCAGTACTTC. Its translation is CSVLSHGYEQYF.

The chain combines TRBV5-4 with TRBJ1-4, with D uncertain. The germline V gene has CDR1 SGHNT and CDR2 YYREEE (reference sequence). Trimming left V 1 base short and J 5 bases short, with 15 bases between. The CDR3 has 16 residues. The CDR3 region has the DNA TGTGCCAGCAGCTTGTCCGGGAGTACTCTAAATGAAAAACTGTTTTTT. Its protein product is CASSLSGSTLNEKLFF.

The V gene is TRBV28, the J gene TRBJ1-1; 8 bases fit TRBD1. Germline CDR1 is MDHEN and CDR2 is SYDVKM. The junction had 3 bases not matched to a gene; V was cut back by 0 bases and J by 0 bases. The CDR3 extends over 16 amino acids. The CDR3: CASSLWAGQVNTEAFF. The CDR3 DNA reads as TGTGCCAGCAGTTTATGGGCGGGACAGGTGAACACTGAAGCTTTCTTT.

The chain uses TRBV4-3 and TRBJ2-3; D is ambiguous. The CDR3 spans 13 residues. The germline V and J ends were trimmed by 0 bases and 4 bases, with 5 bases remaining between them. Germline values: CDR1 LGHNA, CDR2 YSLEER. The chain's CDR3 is CASSQDLADTQYF. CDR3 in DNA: TGCGCCAGCAGCCAAGATCTTGCAGATACGCAGTATTTT.

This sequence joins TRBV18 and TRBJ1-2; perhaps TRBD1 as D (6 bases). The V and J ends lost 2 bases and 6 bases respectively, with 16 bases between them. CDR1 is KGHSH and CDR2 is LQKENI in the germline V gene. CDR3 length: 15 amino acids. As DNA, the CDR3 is TGTGCCAGCTCACCAAATTCACAGGGAATTGATGGCTACACCTTC. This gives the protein CASSPNSQGIDGYTF.

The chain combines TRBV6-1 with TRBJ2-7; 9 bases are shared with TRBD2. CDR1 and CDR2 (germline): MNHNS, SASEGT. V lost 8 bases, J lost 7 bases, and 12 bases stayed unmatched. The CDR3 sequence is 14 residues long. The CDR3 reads CASSSGTSRLEQYF. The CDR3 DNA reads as TGTGCCAGCTCATCCGGGACTAGCAGACTAGAGCAGTACTTC.

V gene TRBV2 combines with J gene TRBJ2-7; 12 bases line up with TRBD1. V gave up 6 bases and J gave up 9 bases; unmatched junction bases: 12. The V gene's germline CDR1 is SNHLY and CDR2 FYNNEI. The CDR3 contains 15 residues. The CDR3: CASRSRDRGLPRQYF. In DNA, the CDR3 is TGTGCCAGCAGATCCCGGGACAGGGGGCTACCTCGGCAGTACTTC.

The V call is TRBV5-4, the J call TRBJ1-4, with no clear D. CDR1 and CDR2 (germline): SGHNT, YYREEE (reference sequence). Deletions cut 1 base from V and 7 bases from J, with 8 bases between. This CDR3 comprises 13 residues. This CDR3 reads CASSLLGSEKLFF. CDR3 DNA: TGTGCCAGCAGCTTGCTCGGGAGTGAAAAACTGTTTTTT.